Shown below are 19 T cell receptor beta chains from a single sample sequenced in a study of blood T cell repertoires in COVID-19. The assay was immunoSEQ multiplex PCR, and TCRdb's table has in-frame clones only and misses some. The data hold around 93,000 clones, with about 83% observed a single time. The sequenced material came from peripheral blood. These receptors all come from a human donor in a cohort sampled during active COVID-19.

The CDR3 here is CASSYRQGYNYGYTF. DNA of the CDR3: TGTGCCAGCAGTTACCGACAGGGCTATAACTATGGCTACACCTTC. The chain carries TRBV6-6 and TRBJ1-2, with TRBD1 identical over 7 bases. CDR1 and CDR2 (germline): MNHNY, SVGAGI (reference sequence). The CDR3 consists of 15 residues. V was clipped by 2 bases and J by 1 base; unmatched bases: 4.

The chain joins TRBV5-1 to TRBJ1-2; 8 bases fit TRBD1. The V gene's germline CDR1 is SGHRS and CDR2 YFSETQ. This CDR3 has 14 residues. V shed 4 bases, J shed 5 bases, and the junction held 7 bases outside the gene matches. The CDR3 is CASSPGQEFYGYTF. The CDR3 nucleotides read TGCGCCAGCAGCCCGGGACAGGAGTTTTATGGCTACACCTTC.

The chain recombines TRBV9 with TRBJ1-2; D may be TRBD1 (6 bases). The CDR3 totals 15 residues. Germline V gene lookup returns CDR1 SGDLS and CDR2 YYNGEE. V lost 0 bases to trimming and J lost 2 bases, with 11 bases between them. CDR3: CASSVVQGNNYGYTF. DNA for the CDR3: TGTGCCAGCAGCGTAGTACAGGGCAACAACTATGGCTACACCTTC.

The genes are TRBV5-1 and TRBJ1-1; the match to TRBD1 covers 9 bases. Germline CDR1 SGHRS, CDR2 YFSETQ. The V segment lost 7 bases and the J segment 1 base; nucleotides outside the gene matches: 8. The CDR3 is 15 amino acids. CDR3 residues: CASSGDRAKNTEAFF. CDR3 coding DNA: TGCGCCAGCTCAGGGGACAGGGCGAAGAACACTGAAGCTTTCTTT.

CDR3 DNA: TGTGCCAGCAGTACCACCTACTACGGGAACTATGGCTACACCTTC. Its translation is CASSTTYYGNYGYTF. This sequence joins TRBV3-1 (or the pseudogene TRBV3-2) and TRBJ1-2, with D uncertain. The CDR3 is 15 residues long. Germline V CDR1 and CDR2: LGHDT, YNNKEL (reference sequence). Trimming cost V 6 bases and J 2 bases, with 16 bases left between them.

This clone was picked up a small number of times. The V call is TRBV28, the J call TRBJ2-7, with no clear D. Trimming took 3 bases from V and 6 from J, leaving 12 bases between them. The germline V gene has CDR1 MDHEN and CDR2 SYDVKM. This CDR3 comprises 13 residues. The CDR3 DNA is TGTGCCAGCAGTTTCGGAGCTGTGGGCGAGCAGTACTTC. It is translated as CASSFGAVGEQYF.

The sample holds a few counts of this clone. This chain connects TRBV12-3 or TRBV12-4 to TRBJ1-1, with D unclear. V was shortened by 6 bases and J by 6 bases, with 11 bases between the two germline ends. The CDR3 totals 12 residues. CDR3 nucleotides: TGTGCCAGCAGACGCGGGTCCGCTGAAGCTTTCTTT. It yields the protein CASRRGSAEAFF.

This CDR3 is CASISGGGNQPQHF. Written as DNA, the CDR3 is TGTGCCAGCATCTCGGGAGGGGGCAATCAGCCCCAGCATTTT. V gene TRBV28 combines with J gene TRBJ1-5, with D possibly matching TRBD1 (5 bases). The CDR3 is 14 residues long. Germline lookup yields CDR1 MDHEN and CDR2 SYDVKM. Between the trimmed V and J ends, which lost 7 bases and 2 bases, there was a span of 12 bases.

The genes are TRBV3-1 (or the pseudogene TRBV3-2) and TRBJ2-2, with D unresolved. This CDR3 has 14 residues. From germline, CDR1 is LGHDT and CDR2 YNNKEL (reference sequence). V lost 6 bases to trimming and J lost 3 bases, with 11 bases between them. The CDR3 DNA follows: TGTGCCAGCAGTTGGCTGGCGGACACCGGGGAGCTGTTTTTT. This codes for CASSWLADTGELFF.

In DNA form, the CDR3 reads TGTGCCAGCGTCTGGGGCCAGACCGGGGAGCTGTTTTTT. This sequence encodes CASVWGQTGELFF. The chain combines TRBV3-1 (or the pseudogene TRBV3-2) with TRBJ2-2; maybe TRBD1 (5 bases). The CDR3 loop spans 13 amino acids. CDR1 and CDR2 from the germline V gene are LGHDT and YNNKEL (reference sequence). Trimming shortened V by 8 bases and J by 5 bases, and 12 bases separated the two germline ends.

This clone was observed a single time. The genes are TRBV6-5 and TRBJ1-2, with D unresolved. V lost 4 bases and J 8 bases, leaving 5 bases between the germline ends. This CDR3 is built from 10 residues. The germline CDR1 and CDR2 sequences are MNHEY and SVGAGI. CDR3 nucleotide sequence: TGTGCCAGCAGTTTAGAAGGCTACACCTTC. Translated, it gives CASSLEGYTF.

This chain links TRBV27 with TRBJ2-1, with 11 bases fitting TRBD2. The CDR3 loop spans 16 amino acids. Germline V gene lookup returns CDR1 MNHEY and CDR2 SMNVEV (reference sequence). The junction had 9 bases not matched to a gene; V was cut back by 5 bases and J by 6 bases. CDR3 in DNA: TGTGCCAGCAGTGACATAGCGGGGGGGCGGTTCAATGAGCAGTTCTTC. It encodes CASSDIAGGRFNEQFF.

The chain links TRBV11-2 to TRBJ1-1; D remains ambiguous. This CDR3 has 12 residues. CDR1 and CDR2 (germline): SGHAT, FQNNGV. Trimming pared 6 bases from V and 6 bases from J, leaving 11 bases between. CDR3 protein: CASSREWSEAFF. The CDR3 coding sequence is TGTGCCAGCAGTCGAGAATGGTCTGAAGCTTTCTTT.

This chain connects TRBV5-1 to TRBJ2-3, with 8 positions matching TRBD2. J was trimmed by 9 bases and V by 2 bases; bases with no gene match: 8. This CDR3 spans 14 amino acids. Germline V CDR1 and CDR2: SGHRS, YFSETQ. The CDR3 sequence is CASSLRAGGPTQYF. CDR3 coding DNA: TGCGCCAGCAGCTTAAGGGCGGGGGGACCGACGCAGTATTTT.

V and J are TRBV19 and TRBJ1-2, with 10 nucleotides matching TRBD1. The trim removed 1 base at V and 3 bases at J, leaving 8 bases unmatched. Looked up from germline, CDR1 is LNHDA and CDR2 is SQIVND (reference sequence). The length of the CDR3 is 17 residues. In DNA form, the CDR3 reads TGTGCCAGTAGTATAGGGACAGGGGGTCGCACGGACTATGGCTACACCTTC. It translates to CASSIGTGGRTDYGYTF.

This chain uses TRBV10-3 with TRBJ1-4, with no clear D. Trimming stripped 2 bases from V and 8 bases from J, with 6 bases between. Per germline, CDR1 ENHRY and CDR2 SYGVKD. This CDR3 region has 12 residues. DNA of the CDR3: TGTGCCATCAGTGAGCGAAGCGAAAAACTGTTTTTT. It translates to CAISERSEKLFF.

This CDR3 reads CASSSAGVNNEQFF. In DNA form, the CDR3 reads TGTGCCAGCAGCTCAGCCGGGGTGAACAATGAGCAGTTCTTC. The gene calls are TRBV5-5 and TRBJ2-1; D possibly corresponds to TRBD2 (5 bases). In germline, CDR1 is SGHKS, CDR2 YYEKEE (reference sequence). With 3 bases removed from V and 5 bases from J, the gap between germline ends came to 12 bases. The CDR3 sequence is 14 residues long.

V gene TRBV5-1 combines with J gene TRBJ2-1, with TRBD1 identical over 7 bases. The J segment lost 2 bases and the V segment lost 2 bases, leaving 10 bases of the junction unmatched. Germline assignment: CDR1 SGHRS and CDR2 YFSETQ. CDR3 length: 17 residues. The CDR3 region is CASSLSPGTAPYNEQFF. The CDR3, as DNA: TGCGCCAGCAGCTTAAGTCCCGGGACAGCCCCCTACAATGAGCAGTTCTTC. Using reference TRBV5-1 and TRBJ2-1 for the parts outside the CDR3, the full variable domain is KAGVTQTPRYLIKTRGQQVTLSCSPISGHRSVSWYQQTPGQGLQFLFEYFSETQRNKGNFPGRFSGRQFSNSRSEMNVSTLELGDSALYLCASSLSPGTAPYNEQFFGPGTRLTVL.

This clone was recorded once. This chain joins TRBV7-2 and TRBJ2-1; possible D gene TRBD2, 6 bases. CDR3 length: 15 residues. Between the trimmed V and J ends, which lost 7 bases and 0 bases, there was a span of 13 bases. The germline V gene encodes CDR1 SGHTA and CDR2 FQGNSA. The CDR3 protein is CASTPTGVSYNEQFF. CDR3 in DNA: TGTGCCAGCACCCCGACGGGAGTCTCCTACAATGAGCAGTTCTTC. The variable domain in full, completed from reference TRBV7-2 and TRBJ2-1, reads GAGVSQSPSNKVTEKGKDVELRCDPISGHTALYWYRQSLGQGLEFLIYFQGNSAPDKSGLPSDRFSAERTGGSVSTLTIQRTQQEDSAVYLCASTPTGVSYNEQFFGPGTRLTVL.